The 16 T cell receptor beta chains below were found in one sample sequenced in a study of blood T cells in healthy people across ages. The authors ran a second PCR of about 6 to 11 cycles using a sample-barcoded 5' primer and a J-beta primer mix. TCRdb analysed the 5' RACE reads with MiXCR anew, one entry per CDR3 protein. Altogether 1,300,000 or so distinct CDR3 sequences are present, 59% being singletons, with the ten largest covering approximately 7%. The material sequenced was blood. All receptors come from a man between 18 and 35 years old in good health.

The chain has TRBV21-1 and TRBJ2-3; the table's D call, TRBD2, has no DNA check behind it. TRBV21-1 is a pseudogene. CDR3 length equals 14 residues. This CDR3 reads CARSRDYRTDTQYF. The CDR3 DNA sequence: TGTGCCAGATCCCGGGACTACCGCACAGATACGCAGTATTTT.

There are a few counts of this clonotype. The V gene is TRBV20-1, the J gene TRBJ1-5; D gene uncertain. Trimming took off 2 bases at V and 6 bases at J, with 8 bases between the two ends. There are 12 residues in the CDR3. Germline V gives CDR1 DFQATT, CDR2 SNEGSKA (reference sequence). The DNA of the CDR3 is TGCAGTGCTAGAAGCGGTATTCAGCCCCAGCATTTT. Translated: CSARSGIQPQHF.

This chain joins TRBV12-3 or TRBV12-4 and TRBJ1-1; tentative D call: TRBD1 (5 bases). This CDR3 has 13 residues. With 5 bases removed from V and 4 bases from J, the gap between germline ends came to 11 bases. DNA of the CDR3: TGTGCCAGCAGTATCAGGGAAGGCACTGAAGCTTTCTTT. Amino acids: CASSIREGTEAFF.

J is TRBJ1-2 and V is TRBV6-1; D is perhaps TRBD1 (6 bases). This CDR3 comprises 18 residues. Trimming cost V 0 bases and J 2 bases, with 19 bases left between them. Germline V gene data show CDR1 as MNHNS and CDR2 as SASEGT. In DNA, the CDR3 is TGTGCCAGCAGTGAAGCGCAGCCGCGAGGGGGAACCAACTATGGCTACACCTTC. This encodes CASSEAQPRGGTNYGYTF.

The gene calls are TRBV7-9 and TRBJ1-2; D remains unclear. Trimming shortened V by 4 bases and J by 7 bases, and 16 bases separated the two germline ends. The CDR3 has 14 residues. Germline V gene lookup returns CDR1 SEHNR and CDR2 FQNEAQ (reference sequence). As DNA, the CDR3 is TGTGCCAGCAGCTCGGACTTTACAATTCGTGGCTACACCTTC. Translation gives CASSSDFTIRGYTF.

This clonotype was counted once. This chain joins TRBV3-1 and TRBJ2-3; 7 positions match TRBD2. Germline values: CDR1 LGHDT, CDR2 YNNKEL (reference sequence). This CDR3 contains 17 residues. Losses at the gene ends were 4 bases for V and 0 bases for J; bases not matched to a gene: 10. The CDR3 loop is CASSPIAGQTSTDTQYF. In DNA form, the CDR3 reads TGTGCCAGCAGCCCAATAGCGGGCCAAACTAGCACAGATACGCAGTATTTT.

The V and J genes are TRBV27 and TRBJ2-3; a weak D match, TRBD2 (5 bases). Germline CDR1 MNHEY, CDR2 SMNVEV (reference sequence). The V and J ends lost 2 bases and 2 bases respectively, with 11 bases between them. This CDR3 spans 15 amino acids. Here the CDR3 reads CASSLLALHTDTQYF. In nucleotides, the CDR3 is TGTGCCAGCAGTTTACTAGCCTTACACACAGATACGCAGTATTTT.

The CDR3 loop reads CASRGDWTTYEQYF. DNA of the CDR3: TGTGCCAGCAGGGGTGACTGGACGACCTACGAGCAGTACTTC. The gene calls are TRBV6-1 and TRBJ2-7; D gene uncertain. Germline-derived CDR1 and CDR2 are MNHNS and SASEGT. V was trimmed by 6 bases and J by 2 bases, leaving 14 bases between them. This CDR3 contains 14 residues.

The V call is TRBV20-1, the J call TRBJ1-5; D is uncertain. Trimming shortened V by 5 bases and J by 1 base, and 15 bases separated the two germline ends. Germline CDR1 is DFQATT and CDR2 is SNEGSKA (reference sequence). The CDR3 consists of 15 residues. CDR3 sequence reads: CSAPLGQYSNQPQHF. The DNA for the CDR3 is TGCAGTGCTCCTCTCGGGCAGTACAGCAATCAGCCCCAGCATTTT.

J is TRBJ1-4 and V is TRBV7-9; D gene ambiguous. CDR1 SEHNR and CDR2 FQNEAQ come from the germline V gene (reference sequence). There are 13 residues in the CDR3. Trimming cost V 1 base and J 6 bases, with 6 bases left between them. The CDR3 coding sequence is TGTGCCAGCAGCTTAGGGGGAGATGAAAAACTGTTTTTT. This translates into CASSLGGDEKLFF.

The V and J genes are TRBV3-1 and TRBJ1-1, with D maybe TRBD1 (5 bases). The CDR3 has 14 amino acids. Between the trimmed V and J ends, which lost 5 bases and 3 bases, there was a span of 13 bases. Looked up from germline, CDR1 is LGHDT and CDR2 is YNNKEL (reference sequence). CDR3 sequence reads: CASSAARGHTEAFF. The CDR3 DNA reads TGTGCCAGCAGCGCCGCACGGGGCCACACTGAAGCTTTCTTT.

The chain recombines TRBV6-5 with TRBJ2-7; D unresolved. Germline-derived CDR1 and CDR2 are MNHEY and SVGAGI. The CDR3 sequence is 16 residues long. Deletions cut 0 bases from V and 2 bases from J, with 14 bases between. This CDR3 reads CASSYSGGRSAYEQYF. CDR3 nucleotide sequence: TGTGCCAGCAGTTACTCGGGTGGCAGGAGTGCCTACGAGCAGTACTTC.

The CDR3 region has the DNA TGCAGTGCTAGTGGGGCGGGGACGGGGTCCTACGAGCAGTACTTC. It codes for CSASGAGTGSYEQYF. The rearrangement links TRBV20-1 to TRBJ2-7; TRBD2 might be the D (6 bases). CDR3 length: 15 residues. The V gene's germline CDR1 is DFQATT and CDR2 SNEGSKA (reference sequence). The V and J ends lost 3 bases and 1 base respectively, with 16 bases between them.

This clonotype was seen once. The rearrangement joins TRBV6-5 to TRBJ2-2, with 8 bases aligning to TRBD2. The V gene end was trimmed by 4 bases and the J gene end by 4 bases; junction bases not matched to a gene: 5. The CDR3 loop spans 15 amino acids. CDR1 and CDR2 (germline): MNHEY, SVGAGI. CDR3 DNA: TGTGCCAGCAGTTTTACTAGCGGTCCCACCGGGGAGCTGTTTTTT. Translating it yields CASSFTSGPTGELFF.

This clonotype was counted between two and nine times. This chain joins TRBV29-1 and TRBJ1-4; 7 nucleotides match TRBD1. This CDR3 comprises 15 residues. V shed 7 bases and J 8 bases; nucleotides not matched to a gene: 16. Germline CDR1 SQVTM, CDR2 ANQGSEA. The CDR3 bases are TGCAGCGCCACAGGACAGGAAAGAGCAATCGAAAAACTGTTTTTT. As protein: CSATGQERAIEKLFF.

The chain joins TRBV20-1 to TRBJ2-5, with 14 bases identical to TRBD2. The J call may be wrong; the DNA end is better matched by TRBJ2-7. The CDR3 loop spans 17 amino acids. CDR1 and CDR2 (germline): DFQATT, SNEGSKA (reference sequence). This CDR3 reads CSASRTSGGPIPYEQYF. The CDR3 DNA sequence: TGCAGTGCTAGCCGGACTAGCGGGGGGCCGATACCTTACGAGCAGTACTTC.